Given below is one TCR beta chain in context. This CDR3 is 17 amino acids long. V lost 4 bases, J lost 0 bases, and 15 bases lay in between. CDR1 MDHEN and CDR2 SYDVKM come from the germline V gene. The data are from a study of blood T cell repertoires in COVID-19. Some clones are missing from TCRdb's copy, which holds only in-frame ones; the method was immunoSEQ multiplex PCR. The data hold over 150,000 clones, with around 86% observed a single time. The chain uses TRBV28 and TRBJ1-4; D remains unclear. This clonotype was obtained from an elderly woman with COVID-19, enrolled during active disease. Input material: peripheral blood. CDR3: CASSSPDARSTNEKLFF. CDR3 bases: TGTGCCAGCAGTTCCCCCGACGCCAGGTCAACTAATGAAAAACTGTTTTTT.